Detailed here is one T cell receptor (beta chain). What it binds is unknown. The V end lost 2 bases, the J end lost 4 bases, and 15 bases lay between the germline ends. The CDR3 has 16 residues. From germline, CDR1 is MDHEN and CDR2 SYDVKM. The sample originates from a study of blood T cells in healthy people across ages. In the study overall: Template switching recovered approximately one barcoded beta molecule for every two T cells. Whole-study findings and limits: More naive CD4+ cells and higher diversity marked long-lived donors relative to aged donors.

Alongside a J-beta primer mix, a sample-barcoded 5' primer served in a second PCR lasting about 6 to 12 cycles. MiXCR, applied by TCRdb to the 5' RACE reads, yields one record per CDR3 protein. The table shows about 830,000 distinct CDR3 sequences, with around 62% occurring only once. Researchers report isolating at least 6 million PBMCs per sample. Extraction of total RNA produced a minimum of 6 micrograms from each sample. This clonotype originated in a man aged 25-45 years in good health. The sample comprised blood. The chain has TRBV28 and TRBJ2-1; perhaps D is TRBD1 or TRBD2 (5 bases each). The CDR3: CASSLDLGEQYNEQFF. CDR3 in DNA: TGTGCCAGCAGTTTAGACTTGGGGGAGCAGTACAATGAGCAGTTCTTC.